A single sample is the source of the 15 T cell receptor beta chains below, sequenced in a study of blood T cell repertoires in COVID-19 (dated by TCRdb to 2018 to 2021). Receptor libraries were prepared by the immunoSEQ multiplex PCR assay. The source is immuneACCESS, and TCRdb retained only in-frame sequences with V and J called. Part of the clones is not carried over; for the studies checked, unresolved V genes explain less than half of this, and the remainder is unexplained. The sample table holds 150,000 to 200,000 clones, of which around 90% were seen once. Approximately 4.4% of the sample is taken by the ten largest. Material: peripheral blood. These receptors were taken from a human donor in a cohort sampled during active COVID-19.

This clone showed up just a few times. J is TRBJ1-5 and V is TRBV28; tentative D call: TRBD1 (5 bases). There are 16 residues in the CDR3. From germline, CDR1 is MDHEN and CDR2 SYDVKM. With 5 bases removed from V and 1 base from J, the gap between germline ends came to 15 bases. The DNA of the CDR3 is TGTGCCAGCAGTACCCCGACAGTCCTGAGCAATCAGCCCCAGCATTTT. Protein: CASSTPTVLSNQPQHF.

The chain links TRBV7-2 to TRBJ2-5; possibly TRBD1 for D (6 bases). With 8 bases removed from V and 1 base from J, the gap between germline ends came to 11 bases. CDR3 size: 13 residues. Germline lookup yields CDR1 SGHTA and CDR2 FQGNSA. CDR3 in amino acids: CASGDILQETQYF. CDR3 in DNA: TGTGCCAGCGGGGACATCCTCCAAGAGACCCAGTACTTC.

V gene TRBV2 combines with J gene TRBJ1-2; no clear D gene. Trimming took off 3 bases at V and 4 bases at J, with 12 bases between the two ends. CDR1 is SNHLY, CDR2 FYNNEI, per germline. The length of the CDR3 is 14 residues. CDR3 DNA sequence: TGTGCCAGCAGTGAGGCAGGCTTCCCCTATGGCTACACCTTC. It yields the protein CASSEAGFPYGYTF.

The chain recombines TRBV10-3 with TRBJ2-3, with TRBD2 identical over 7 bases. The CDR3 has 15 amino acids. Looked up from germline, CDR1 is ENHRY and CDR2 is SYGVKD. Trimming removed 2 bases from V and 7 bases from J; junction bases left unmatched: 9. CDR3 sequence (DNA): TGTGCCATCAGTGAGAGGAGCGGGACCTGGAATACGCAGTATTTT. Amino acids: CAISERSGTWNTQYF.

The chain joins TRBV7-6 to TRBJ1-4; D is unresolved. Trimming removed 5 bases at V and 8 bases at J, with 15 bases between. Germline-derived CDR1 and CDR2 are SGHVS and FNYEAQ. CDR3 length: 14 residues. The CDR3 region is CASSRVPGEEKLFF. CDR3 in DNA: TGTGCCAGCAGCCGGGTCCCGGGAGAAGAAAAACTGTTTTTT.

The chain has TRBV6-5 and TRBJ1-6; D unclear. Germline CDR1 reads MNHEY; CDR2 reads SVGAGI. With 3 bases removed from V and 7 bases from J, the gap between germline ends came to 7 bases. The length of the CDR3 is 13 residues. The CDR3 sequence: CASSYSGNSPLHF. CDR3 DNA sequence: TGTGCCAGCAGTTATAGCGGCAATTCACCCCTCCACTTT.

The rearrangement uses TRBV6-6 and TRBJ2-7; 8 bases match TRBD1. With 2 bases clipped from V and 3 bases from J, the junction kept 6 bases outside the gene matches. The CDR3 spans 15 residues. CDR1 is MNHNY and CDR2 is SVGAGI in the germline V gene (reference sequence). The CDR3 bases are TGTGCCAGCAGTTACGGGCAGGGGGCCGTCTACGAGCAGTACTTC. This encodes CASSYGQGAVYEQYF.

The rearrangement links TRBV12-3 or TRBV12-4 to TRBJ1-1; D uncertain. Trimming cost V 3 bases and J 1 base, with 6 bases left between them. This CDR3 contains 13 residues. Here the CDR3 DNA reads TGTGCCAGCAGTTTCAACTCGAACACTGAAGCTTTCTTT. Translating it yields CASSFNSNTEAFF.

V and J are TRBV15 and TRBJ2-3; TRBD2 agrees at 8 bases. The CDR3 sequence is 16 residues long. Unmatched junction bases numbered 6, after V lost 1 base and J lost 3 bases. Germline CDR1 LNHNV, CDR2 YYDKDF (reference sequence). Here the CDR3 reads CATSRGSAGATDTQYF. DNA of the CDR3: TGTGCCACCAGCAGAGGATCAGCGGGGGCTACAGATACGCAGTATTTT.

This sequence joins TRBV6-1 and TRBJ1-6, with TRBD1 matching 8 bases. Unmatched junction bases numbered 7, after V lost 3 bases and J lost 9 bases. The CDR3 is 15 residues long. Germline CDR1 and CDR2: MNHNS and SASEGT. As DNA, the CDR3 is TGTGCCAGCAGTGAGCAGACAGGGGTAGGTTCACCCCTCCACTTT. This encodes CASSEQTGVGSPLHF.

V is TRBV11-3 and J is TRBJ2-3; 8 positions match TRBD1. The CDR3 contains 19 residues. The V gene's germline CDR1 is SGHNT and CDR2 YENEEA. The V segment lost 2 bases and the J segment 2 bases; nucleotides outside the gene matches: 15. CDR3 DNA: TGTGCCAGCAGCTTAAGGCCACGTATCGGCAGGGGGCTCACAGATACGCAGTATTTT. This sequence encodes CASSLRPRIGRGLTDTQYF.

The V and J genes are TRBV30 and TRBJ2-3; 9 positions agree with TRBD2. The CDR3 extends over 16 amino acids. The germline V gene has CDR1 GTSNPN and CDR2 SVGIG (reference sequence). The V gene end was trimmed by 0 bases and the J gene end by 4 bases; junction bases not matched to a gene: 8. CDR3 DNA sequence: TGTGCCTGGAGTGTACGGGGCGGGAGGGTCGCAGATACGCAGTATTTT. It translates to CAWSVRGGRVADTQYF.

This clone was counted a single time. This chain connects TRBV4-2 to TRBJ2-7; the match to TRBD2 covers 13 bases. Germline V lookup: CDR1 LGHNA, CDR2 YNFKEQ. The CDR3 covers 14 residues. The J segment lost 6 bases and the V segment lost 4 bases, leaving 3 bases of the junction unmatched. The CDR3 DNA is TGTGCCAGCAGCCTACGACTAGCGGGAGGCGAGCAGTACTTC. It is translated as CASSLRLAGGEQYF.

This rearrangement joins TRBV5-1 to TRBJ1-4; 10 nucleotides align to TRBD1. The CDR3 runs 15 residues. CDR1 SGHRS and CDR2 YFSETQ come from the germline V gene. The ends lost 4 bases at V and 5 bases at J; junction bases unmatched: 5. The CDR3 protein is CASSIGTGVNEKLFF. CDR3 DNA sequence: TGCGCCAGCAGCATAGGGACAGGGGTAAATGAAAAACTGTTTTTT.

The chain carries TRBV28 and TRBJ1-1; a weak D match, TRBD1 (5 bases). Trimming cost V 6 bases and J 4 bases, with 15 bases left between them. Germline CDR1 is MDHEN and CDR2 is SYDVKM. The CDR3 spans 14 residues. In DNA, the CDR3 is TGTGCCAGCAGGATTCTAGCGGGGGGCACTGAAGCTTTCTTT. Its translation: CASRILAGGTEAFF.